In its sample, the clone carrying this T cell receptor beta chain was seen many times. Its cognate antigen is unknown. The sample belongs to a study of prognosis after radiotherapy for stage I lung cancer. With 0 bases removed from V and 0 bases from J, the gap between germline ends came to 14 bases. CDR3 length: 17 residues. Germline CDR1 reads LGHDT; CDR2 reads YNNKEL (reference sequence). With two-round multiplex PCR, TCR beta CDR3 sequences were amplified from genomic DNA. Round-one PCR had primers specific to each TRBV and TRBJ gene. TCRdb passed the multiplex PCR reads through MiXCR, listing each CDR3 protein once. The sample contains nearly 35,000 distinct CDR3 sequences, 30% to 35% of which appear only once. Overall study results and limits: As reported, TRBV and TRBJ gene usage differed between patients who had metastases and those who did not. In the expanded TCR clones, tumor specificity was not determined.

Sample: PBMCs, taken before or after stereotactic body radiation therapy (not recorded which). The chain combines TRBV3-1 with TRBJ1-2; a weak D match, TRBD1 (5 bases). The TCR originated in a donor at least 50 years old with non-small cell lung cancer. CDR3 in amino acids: CASSQDTGAISNYGYTF. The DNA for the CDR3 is TGTGCCAGCAGCCAAGATACCGGGGCCATATCTAACTATGGCTACACCTTC.